Following are 24 T cell receptor beta chains from one sample sequenced in a study of T cell responses to AZD1222 COVID-19 vaccine. Data came from immunoSEQ multiplex PCR; TCRdb stores just in-frame clones and leaves some out. The data hold approximately 99,000 clones, with 70% to 90% observed a single time. Source: peripheral blood, taken on day 0 of AZD1222 vaccination. These receptors were taken from an adult in good health.

V is TRBV4-2 and J is TRBJ2-5, with 9 positions matching TRBD2. V dropped 1 base and J dropped 4; count of bases not matched to a gene: 7. Germline V lookup: CDR1 LGHNA, CDR2 YNFKEQ. This CDR3 comprises 16 residues. The CDR3 nucleotides are TGTGCCAGCAGCCAAGCTCTCGCGGGGGGGCCAGAGACCCAGTACTTC. Translation gives CASSQALAGGPETQYF.

The chain links TRBV7-3 to TRBJ1-2; D is unclear. Trimming left V 3 bases short and J 3 bases short, with 5 bases between. Germline values: CDR1 SGHTA, CDR2 FQGTGA. The CDR3 extends over 12 amino acids. In nucleotides, the CDR3 is TGTGCCAGCAGCTTTTCTCACTATGGCTACACCTTC. It encodes CASSFSHYGYTF.

This chain uses TRBV7-8 with TRBJ2-5, with 7 positions matching TRBD1. This CDR3 contains 15 residues. After removal of 4 bases from V and 1 base from J, the junction contained 6 bases not matched to a gene. Germline lookup yields CDR1 SGHVS and CDR2 FQNEAQ. CDR3 coding DNA: TGTGCCAGCAGCTCCGAACAGGGGTCCCAAGAGACCCAGTACTTC. Its translation: CASSSEQGSQETQYF.

The genes are TRBV7-7 and TRBJ2-6; tentatively, D is TRBD2 (6 bases). CDR3 length: 17 residues. CDR1 and CDR2 from the germline V gene are SSHAT and FNYEAQ (reference sequence). V was pared by 11 bases and J by 2 bases, with 22 bases between. The CDR3 DNA reads as TGTGCCGTCGGGAGAGGGAACTCTCCAACTGGGGCCAACGTCCTGACTTTC. Translation gives CAVGRGNSPTGANVLTF.

The chain has TRBV27 and TRBJ1-6; D is unresolved. CDR1 and CDR2 from the germline V gene are MNHEY and SMNVEV (reference sequence). Trimming stripped 6 bases from V and 8 bases from J, with 11 bases between. The CDR3 is 13 amino acids. The CDR3 loop reads CASRVVGDSPLHF. CDR3 DNA sequence: TGTGCCAGCAGAGTAGTGGGAGATTCACCCCTCCACTTT.

This chain links TRBV7-8 with TRBJ2-2, with 7 bases matching TRBD2. There are 16 residues in the CDR3. In germline, CDR1 is SGHVS, CDR2 FQNEAQ. V shed 1 base and J 1 base; nucleotides not matched to a gene: 3. The CDR3 sequence is CASSLVRGVNTGELFF. The CDR3 region has the DNA TGTGCCAGCAGCTTAGTTCGGGGGGTGAACACCGGGGAGCTGTTTTTT.

The rearrangement joins TRBV7-8 to TRBJ2-3; D ambiguous. V lost 5 bases, J lost 3 bases, and 18 bases lay in between. The CDR3 is 16 residues long. Per germline, CDR1 SGHVS and CDR2 FQNEAQ. CDR3 sequence (DNA): TGTGCCAGCAGCCCGTCGGCCAGCTTGAGGACAGATACGCAGTATTTT. Translating gives CASSPSASLRTDTQYF.

The J gene is TRBJ2-5, the V gene TRBV11-2; TRBD1 is a possible D gene (6 bases). Germline V lookup: CDR1 SGHAT, CDR2 FQNNGV. V was trimmed by 1 base and J by 7 bases, leaving 16 bases between them. The CDR3 is 15 amino acids. As DNA, the CDR3 is TGTGCCAGCAGCTTAGCCCGGGACACCATGAGGACCCAGTACTTC. As protein: CASSLARDTMRTQYF. Together with reference TRBV11-2 and TRBJ2-5, the CDR3 gives the full variable domain: EAGVAQSPRYKIIEKRQSVAFWCNPISGHATLYWYQQILGQGPKLLIQFQNNGVVDDSQLPKDRFSAERLKGVDSTLKIQPAKLEDSAVYLCASSLARDTMRTQYFGPGTRLLVL.

The V gene is TRBV5-4, the J gene TRBJ2-7, with 7 bases that match TRBD2. V lost 4 bases to trimming and J lost 2 bases; unmatched junction nucleotides: 6. Germline assignment: CDR1 SGHNT and CDR2 YYREEE (reference sequence). The CDR3 contains 14 residues. CDR3 region: CASSREGITYEQYF. The CDR3 nucleotides are TGTGCCAGCAGCAGGGAGGGAATCACCTACGAGCAGTACTTC. Full variable domain (remainder filled in from reference TRBV5-4 and TRBJ2-7): ETGVTQSPTHLIKTRGQQVTLRCSSQSGHNTVSWYQQALGQGPQFIFQYYREEENGRGNFPPRFSGLQFPNYSSELNVNALELDDSALYLCASSREGITYEQYFGPGTRLTVT.

This clone was picked up one time. This chain uses TRBV2 with TRBJ2-6; D remains unclear. Germline V gene sequence: CDR1 SNHLY, CDR2 FYNNEI. V was shortened by 9 bases and J by 3 bases, with 9 bases between the two germline ends. CDR3 length equals 13 residues. The CDR3 protein is CASSGFGANVLTF. CDR3 coding DNA: TGTGCCAGTTCCGGGTTTGGGGCCAACGTCCTGACTTTC.

V usage is TRBV9 and J usage is TRBJ1-2; D might be TRBD1 (5 bases). Trimming pared 4 bases from V and 2 bases from J, leaving 12 bases between. This CDR3 is built from 14 residues. The germline gives CDR1 SGDLS, CDR2 YYNGEE. For the CDR3, the DNA is TGTGCCAGCAGCCCAGCCAGGGAGAACTATGGCTACACCTTC. Encoded protein: CASSPARENYGYTF.

V usage is TRBV7-2 and J usage is TRBJ1-2; D not certain. The germline gives CDR1 SGHTA, CDR2 FQGNSA. V was shortened by 2 bases and J by 0 bases, with 7 bases between the two germline ends. This CDR3 has 14 residues. CDR3 in DNA: TGTGCCAGCAGCTTATCTACAACTAACTATGGCTACACCTTC. Protein sequence: CASSLSTTNYGYTF. The full variable domain, in which reference TRBV7-2 and TRBJ1-2 provide the parts outside the CDR3, is GAGVSQSPSNKVTEKGKDVELRCDPISGHTALYWYRQSLGQGLEFLIYFQGNSAPDKSGLPSDRFSAERTGGSVSTLTIQRTQQEDSAVYLCASSLSTTNYGYTFGSGTRLTVV.

The chain has TRBV20-1 and TRBJ2-3; D is unclear. Trimming left V 3 bases short and J 6 bases short, with 7 bases between. Germline CDR1 and CDR2: DFQATT and SNEGSKA (reference sequence). This CDR3 has 11 residues. This CDR3 reads CSASPGDTQYF. In nucleotides, the CDR3 is TGCAGTGCTAGTCCCGGGGATACGCAGTATTTT.

V usage is TRBV19 and J usage is TRBJ1-5; 12 bases line up with TRBD1. The CDR3 consists of 15 residues. The junction had 7 bases not matched to a gene; V was cut back by 6 bases and J by 7 bases. Germline V lookup: CDR1 LNHDA, CDR2 SQIVND (reference sequence). CDR3: CASRGDRGLWQPQHF. The CDR3 DNA follows: TGTGCCAGTAGGGGGGACAGGGGGCTGTGGCAGCCCCAGCATTTT.

The chain has TRBV2 and TRBJ2-3; 12 bases line up with TRBD2. CDR3 length: 13 residues. V trimming: 9 bases; J trimming: 5 bases; junction bases outside the gene matches: 3. CDR1 is SNHLY, CDR2 FYNNEI, per germline. The CDR3 DNA reads TGTGCCAGGACTAGCGGGGGTCAAGATACGCAGTATTTT. Translation gives CARTSGGQDTQYF.

This clone was observed a few times. The chain joins TRBV29-1 to TRBJ1-1; tentatively, D is TRBD1 (5 bases). Germline CDR1 is SQVTM and CDR2 is ANQGSEA. V lost 4 bases to trimming and J lost 11 bases, with 11 bases between them. The CDR3 length is 10 residues. CDR3 DNA: TGCAGCGTTGCGGGACTGGAGGCTTTCTTT. Amino acid sequence: CSVAGLEAFF. The entire variable domain, with the rest obtained from reference TRBV29-1 and TRBJ1-1, is as follows: SAVISQKPSRDICQRGTSLTIQCQVDSQVTMMFWYRQQPGQSLTLIATANQGSEATYESGFVIDKFPISRPNLTFSTLTVSNMSPEDSSIYLCSVAGLEAFFGQGTRLTVV.

The V gene is TRBV27, the J gene TRBJ2-1; 11 positions match TRBD2. Germline CDR1 is MNHEY and CDR2 is SMNVEV (reference sequence). V shed 2 bases, J shed 15 bases, and the junction held 9 bases outside the gene matches. The CDR3 has 14 residues. The CDR3 spells CASSLLAGGLSMFF. In nucleotides, the CDR3 is TGTGCCAGCAGTTTACTAGCGGGGGGCCTAAGTATGTTCTTC.

The CDR3 DNA reads as TGTGCCAGCAACCCCACCGGGCAGGGAGGTTATGGCTACACCTTC. Translating gives CASNPTGQGGYGYTF. J is TRBJ1-2 and V is TRBV28; TRBD1 might be the D (5 bases). The germline gives CDR1 MDHEN, CDR2 SYDVKM. Deletions cut 7 bases from V and 5 bases from J, with 20 bases between. The CDR3 is made up of 15 amino acids.

V and J are TRBV14 and TRBJ1-1; D unresolved. The germline V and J ends were trimmed by 2 bases and 1 base, with 8 bases remaining between them. The CDR3 consists of 14 residues. Germline V gene data show CDR1 as SGHDN and CDR2 as FVKESK. The CDR3 nucleotides read TGTGCCAGCAGCCAACCATTGTGGAACACTGAAGCTTTCTTT. It translates to CASSQPLWNTEAFF. The complete variable domain, with remaining parts taken from reference TRBV14 and TRBJ1-1, reads EAGVTQFPSHSVIEKGQTVTLRCDPISGHDNLYWYRRVMGKEIKFLLHFVKESKQDESGMPNNRFLAERTGGTYSTLKVQPAELEDSGVYFCASSQPLWNTEAFFGQGTRLTVV.

The chain combines TRBV5-1 with TRBJ1-3, with D unresolved. Germline-derived CDR1 and CDR2 are SGHRS and YFSETQ. V dropped 7 bases and J dropped 3 bases, with 11 bases sitting between them. The length of the CDR3 is 13 residues. CDR3 protein: CASRKPDGNTIYF. CDR3 bases: TGCGCCAGCCGAAAACCCGATGGAAACACCATATATTTT.

V is TRBV19 and J is TRBJ2-1; 8 bases align to TRBD1. V lost 4 bases and J lost 0; bases outside the gene matches: 5. The CDR3 is 16 residues long. Germline CDR1 reads LNHDA; CDR2 reads SQIVND (reference sequence). DNA of the CDR3: TGTGCCAGTAGTAGGACAGGGCCCCTCTCCTACAATGAGCAGTTCTTC. This encodes CASSRTGPLSYNEQFF.

The chain combines TRBV28 with TRBJ2-7, with TRBD1 matching over 7 bases. The germline V gene encodes CDR1 MDHEN and CDR2 SYDVKM. The CDR3 extends over 16 amino acids. With V trimmed by 5 bases and J by 3 bases, 13 bases remained unmatched. In nucleotides, the CDR3 is TGTGCCAGCAGTCGGAAAGGGGGCTGGAGGAACTACGAGCAGTACTTC. Translated: CASSRKGGWRNYEQYF.

This chain connects TRBV30 to TRBJ2-3; D unclear. Trimming took off 0 bases at V and 2 bases at J, with 12 bases between the two ends. CDR3 length equals 15 residues. The germline gives CDR1 GTSNPN, CDR2 SVGIG (reference sequence). CDR3 bases: TGTGCCTGGAGTGTCTCTTGGGGTACCACAGATACGCAGTATTTT. Its protein is CAWSVSWGTTDTQYF.

A note on this clone: This same CDR3 is encoded by further DNA sequences in the sample. The chain carries TRBV7-9 and TRBJ2-5; D is undetermined. The V gene's germline CDR1 is SEHNR and CDR2 FQNEAQ (reference sequence). The CDR3 sequence is 14 residues long. The ends were cut back, 2 bases at V and 2 bases at J, with 9 bases in the middle. The DNA of the CDR3 is TGTGCCAGCAGCTTAAACCCTAGACAAGAGACCCAGTACTTC. Translation: CASSLNPRQETQYF.